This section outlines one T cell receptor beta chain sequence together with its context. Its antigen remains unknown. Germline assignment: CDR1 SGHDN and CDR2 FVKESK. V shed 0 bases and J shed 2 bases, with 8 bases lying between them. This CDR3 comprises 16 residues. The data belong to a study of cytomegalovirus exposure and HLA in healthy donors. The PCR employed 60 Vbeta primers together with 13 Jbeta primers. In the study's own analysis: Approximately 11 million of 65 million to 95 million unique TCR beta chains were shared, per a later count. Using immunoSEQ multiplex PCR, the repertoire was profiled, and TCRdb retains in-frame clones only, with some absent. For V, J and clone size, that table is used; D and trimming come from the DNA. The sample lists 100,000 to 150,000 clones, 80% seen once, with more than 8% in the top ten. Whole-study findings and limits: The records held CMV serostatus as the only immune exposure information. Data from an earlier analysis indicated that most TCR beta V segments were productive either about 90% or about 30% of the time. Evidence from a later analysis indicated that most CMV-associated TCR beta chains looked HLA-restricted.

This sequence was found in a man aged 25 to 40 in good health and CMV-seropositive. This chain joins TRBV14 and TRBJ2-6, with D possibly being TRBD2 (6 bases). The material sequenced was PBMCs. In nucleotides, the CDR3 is TGTGCCAGCAGCCAAGATAGGAGGGCTGGGGCCAACGTCCTGACTTTC. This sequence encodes CASSQDRRAGANVLTF.